Presented here are 8 T cell receptor beta chains from one specimen sequenced in a study of blood T cell repertoires in COVID-19. The repertoire was sequenced with immunoSEQ multiplex PCR; TCRdb's copy has only in-frame clones and lacks some. The sample lists around 340,000 clones, approximately 86% occurring once. The sample taken for sequencing was peripheral blood. The receptors here all came from a woman aged 60 to 75 with COVID-19, enrolled during active disease.

Only a few counts were recorded for this clone. CDR3 nucleotide sequence: TGTGCCTGGAGTGACCCGACAGGAACCGGGGAGCTGTTTTTT. This sequence encodes CAWSDPTGTGELFF. The chain combines TRBV30 with TRBJ2-2; D might be TRBD1 (6 bases). CDR3 length: 14 amino acids. Germline-derived CDR1 and CDR2 are GTSNPN and SVGIG (reference sequence). V lost 1 base, J lost 5 bases, and 11 bases lay in between.

The chain employs TRBV30 and TRBJ1-4, with D tentatively TRBD1 (5 bases). Germline loops: CDR1 GTSNPN, CDR2 SVGIG (reference sequence). The CDR3 has 18 amino acids. V shed 2 bases and J shed 2 bases, with 21 bases lying between them. CDR3 bases: TGTGCCTGGAGTCTTTGGACACTTAATAAGGGGACTAATGAAAAACTGTTTTTT. It codes for CAWSLWTLNKGTNEKLFF.

The chain couples TRBV30 to TRBJ1-1; D is unclear. Germline V lookup: CDR1 GTSNPN, CDR2 SVGIG (reference sequence). CDR3 length: 12 residues. Trimming shortened V by 2 bases and J by 5 bases, and 9 bases separated the two germline ends. CDR3 residues: CAWSPTGTEAFF. In DNA, the CDR3 is TGTGCCTGGAGTCCAACGGGTACTGAAGCTTTCTTT.

The V and J genes are TRBV5-1 and TRBJ1-1, with D unclear. V was shortened by 4 bases and J by 2 bases, with 18 bases between the two germline ends. The CDR3 spans 16 residues. CDR1 and CDR2 (germline): SGHRS, YFSETQ. CDR3: CASSRPETGKNTEAFF. The CDR3 region has the DNA TGCGCCAGCAGCCGGCCGGAGACGGGAAAAAACACTGAAGCTTTCTTT.

This clone was seen only a few times. The chain carries TRBV9 and TRBJ1-4, with D maybe TRBD1 (5 bases). The CDR3 is 16 residues long. The germline gives CDR1 SGDLS, CDR2 YYNGEE. Trimming took 4 bases from V and 3 from J, leaving 16 bases between them. In nucleotides, the CDR3 is TGTGCCAGCAGCTCCGAAGGAGGGGTCGCTAATGAAAAACTGTTTTTT. Its protein is CASSSEGGVANEKLFF.

The genes are TRBV11-3 and TRBJ2-6; D gene unclear. V was trimmed by 2 bases and J by 4 bases, leaving 9 bases between them. The CDR3 extends over 15 amino acids. Germline assignment: CDR1 SGHNT and CDR2 YENEEA. The CDR3 is CASSLQRTGANVLTF. The CDR3 nucleotides are TGTGCCAGCAGCTTACAGCGCACCGGGGCCAACGTCCTGACTTTC.

The chain combines TRBV14 with TRBJ1-1; no clear D gene. Germline CDR1 and CDR2: SGHDN and FVKESK. The CDR3 sequence is 14 residues long. The V gene lost 4 bases and the J gene lost 10 bases, with 19 bases spanning the gap. CDR3 loop: CASSPGLGGSGAFF. The CDR3, as DNA: TGTGCCAGCAGCCCCGGCTTAGGCGGGTCGGGAGCTTTCTTT.

The rearrangement joins TRBV4-1 to TRBJ1-5, with 7 bases that match TRBD1. The CDR3 length is 17 residues. From germline, CDR1 is MGHRA and CDR2 YSYEKL. V shed 2 bases, J shed 1 base, and the junction held 8 bases outside the gene matches. CDR3 residues: CASSQTTGVRSNQPQHF. The CDR3 DNA follows: TGCGCCAGCAGCCAAACTACAGGGGTTCGGAGCAATCAGCCCCAGCATTTT.